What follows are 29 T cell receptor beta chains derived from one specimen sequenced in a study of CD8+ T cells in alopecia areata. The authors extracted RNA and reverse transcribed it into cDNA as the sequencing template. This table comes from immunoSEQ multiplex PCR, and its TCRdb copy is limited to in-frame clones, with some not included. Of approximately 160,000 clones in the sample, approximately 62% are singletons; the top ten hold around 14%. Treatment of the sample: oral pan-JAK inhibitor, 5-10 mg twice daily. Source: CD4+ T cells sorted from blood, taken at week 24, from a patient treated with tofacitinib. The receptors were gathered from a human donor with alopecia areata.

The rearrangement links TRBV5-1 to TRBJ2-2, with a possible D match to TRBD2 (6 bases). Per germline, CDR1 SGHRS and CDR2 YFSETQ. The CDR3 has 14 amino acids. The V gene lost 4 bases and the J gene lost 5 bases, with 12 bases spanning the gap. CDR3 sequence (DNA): TGCGCCAGCAGCCCCGCGGGGAGGACCGGGGAGCTGTTTTTT. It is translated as CASSPAGRTGELFF.

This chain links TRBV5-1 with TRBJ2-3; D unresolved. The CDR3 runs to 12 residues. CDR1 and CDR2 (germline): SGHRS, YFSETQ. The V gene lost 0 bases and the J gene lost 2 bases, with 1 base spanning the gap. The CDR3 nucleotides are TGCGCCAGCAGCTTGGCCACAGATACGCAGTATTTT. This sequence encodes CASSLATDTQYF.

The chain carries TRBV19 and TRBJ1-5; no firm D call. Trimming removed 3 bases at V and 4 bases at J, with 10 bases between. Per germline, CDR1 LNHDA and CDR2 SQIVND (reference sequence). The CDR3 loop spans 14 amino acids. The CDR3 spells CASSIGRENQPQHF. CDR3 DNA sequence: TGTGCCAGTAGTATTGGCAGAGAAAATCAGCCCCAGCATTTT.

The CDR3 reads CASKGAHEAFF. CDR3 bases: TGTGCCAGCAAGGGTGCCCATGAAGCTTTCTTT. The chain carries TRBV25-1 and TRBJ1-1; D unresolved. Trimming stripped 7 bases from V and 7 bases from J, with 10 bases between. The germline V gene has CDR1 MGHDK and CDR2 SYGVNS. This CDR3 has 11 amino acids. Full variable domain (missing parts from reference TRBV25-1 and TRBJ1-1): EADIYQTPRYLVIGTGKKITLECSQTMGHDKMYWYQQDPGMELHLIHYSYGVNSTEKGDLSSESTVSRIRTEHFPLTLESARPSHTSQYLCASKGAHEAFFGQGTRLTVV.

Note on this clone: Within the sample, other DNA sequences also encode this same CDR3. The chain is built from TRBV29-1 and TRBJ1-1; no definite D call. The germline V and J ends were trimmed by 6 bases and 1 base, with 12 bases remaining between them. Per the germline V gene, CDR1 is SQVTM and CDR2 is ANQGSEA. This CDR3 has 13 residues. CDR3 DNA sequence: TGCAGCGTGGGCTCGACGGCGAACACTGAAGCTTTCTTT. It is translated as CSVGSTANTEAFF. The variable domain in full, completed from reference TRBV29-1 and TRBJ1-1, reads SAVISQKPSRDICQRGTSLTIQCQVDSQVTMMFWYRQQPGQSLTLIATANQGSEATYESGFVIDKFPISRPNLTFSTLTVSNMSPEDSSIYLCSVGSTANTEAFFGQGTRLTVV.

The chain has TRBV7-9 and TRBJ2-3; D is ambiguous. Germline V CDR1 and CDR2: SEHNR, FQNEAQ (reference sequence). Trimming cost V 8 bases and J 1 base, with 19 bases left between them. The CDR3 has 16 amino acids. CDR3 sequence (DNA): TGTGCCAGCGACCCTCGACGGAAAAGCCGCACAGATACGCAGTATTTT. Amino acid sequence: CASDPRRKSRTDTQYF. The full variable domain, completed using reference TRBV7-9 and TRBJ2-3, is DTGVSQNPRHKITKRGQNVTFRCDPISEHNRLYWYRQTLGQGPEFLTYFQNEAQLEKSRLLSDRFSAERPKGSFSTLEIQRTEQGDSAMYLCASDPRRKSRTDTQYFGPGTRLTVL.

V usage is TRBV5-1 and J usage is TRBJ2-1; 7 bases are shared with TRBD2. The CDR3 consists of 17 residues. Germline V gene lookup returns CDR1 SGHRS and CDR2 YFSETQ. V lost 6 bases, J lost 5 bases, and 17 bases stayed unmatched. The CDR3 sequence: CASTLGASGPWDNEQFF. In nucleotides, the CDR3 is TGCGCCAGCACCCTGGGAGCTAGCGGCCCATGGGACAATGAGCAGTTCTTC. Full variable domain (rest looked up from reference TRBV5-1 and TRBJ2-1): KAGVTQTPRYLIKTRGQQVTLSCSPISGHRSVSWYQQTPGQGLQFLFEYFSETQRNKGNFPGRFSGRQFSNSRSEMNVSTLELGDSALYLCASTLGASGPWDNEQFFGPGTRLTVL.

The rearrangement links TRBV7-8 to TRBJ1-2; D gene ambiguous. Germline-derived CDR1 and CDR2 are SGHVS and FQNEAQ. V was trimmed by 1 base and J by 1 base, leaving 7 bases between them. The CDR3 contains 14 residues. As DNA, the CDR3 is TGTGCCAGCAGCTTAGGGCACGGTAACTATGGCTACACCTTC. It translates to CASSLGHGNYGYTF.

The CDR3: CASVGAGSYEQYF. DNA of the CDR3: TGTGCCAGCGTGGGGGCGGGGTCCTACGAGCAGTACTTC. The chain uses TRBV6-1 and TRBJ2-7, with D perhaps TRBD1 or TRBD2 (6 bases each). Germline lookup yields CDR1 MNHNS and CDR2 SASEGT. The ends were cut back, 8 bases at V and 1 base at J, with 12 bases in the middle. This CDR3 is 13 amino acids long.

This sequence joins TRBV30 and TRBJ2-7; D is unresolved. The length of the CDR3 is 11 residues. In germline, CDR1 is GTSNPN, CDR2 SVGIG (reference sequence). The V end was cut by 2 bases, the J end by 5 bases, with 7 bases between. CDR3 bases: TGTGCCTGGAGTCAAGGCAACGAGCAGTACTTC. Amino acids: CAWSQGNEQYF.

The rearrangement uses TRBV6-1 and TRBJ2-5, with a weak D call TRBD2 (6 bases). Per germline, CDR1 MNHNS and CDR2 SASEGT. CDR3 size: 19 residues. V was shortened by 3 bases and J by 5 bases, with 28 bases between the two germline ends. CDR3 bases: TGTGCCAGCAGTGATTCCCTTTTTCGGCGGGGCCCTCTGGGGGAGACCCAGTACTTC. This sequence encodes CASSDSLFRRGPLGETQYF.

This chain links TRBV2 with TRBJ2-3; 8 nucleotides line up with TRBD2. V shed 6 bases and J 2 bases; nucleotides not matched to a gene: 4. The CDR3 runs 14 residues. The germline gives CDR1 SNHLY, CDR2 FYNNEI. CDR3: CASRRGGNTDTQYF. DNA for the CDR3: TGTGCCAGCAGACGGGGGGGTAACACAGATACGCAGTATTTT.

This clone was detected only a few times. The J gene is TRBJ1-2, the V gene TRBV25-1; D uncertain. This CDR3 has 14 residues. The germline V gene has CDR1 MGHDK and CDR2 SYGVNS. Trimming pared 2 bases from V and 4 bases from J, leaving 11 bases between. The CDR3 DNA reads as TGTGCCAGCAGTGAAGAGTTGAATGGCTATGGCTACACCTTC. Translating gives CASSEELNGYGYTF.

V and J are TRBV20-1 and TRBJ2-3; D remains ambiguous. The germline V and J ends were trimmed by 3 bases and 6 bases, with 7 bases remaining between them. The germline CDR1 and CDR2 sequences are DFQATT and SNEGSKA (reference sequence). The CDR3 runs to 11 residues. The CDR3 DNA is TGCAGTGCTAGTATAGAGGATACGCAGTATTTT. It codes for CSASIEDTQYF.

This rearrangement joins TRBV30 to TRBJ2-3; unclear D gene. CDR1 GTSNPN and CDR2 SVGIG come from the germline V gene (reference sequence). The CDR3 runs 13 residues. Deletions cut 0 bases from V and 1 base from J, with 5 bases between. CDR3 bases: TGTGCCTGGAGTGTACATGGCACAGATACGCAGTATTTT. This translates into CAWSVHGTDTQYF.

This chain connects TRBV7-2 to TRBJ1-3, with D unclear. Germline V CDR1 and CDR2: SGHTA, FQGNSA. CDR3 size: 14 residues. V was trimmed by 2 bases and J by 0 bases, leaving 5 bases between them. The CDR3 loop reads CASSLQNSGNTIYF. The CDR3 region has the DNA TGTGCCAGCAGCTTACAAAACTCTGGAAACACCATATATTTT.

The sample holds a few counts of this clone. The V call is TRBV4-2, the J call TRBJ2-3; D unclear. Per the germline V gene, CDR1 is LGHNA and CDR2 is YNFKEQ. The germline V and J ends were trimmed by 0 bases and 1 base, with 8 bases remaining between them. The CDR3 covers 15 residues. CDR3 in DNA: TGTGCCAGCAGCCAAGATAGGACCCGCACAGATACGCAGTATTTT. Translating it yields CASSQDRTRTDTQYF.

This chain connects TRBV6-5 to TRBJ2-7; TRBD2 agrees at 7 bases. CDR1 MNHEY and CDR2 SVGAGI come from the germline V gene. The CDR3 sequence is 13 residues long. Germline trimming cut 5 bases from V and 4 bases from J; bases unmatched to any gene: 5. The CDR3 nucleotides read TGTGCCAGCAGTCTCTTAGCGGGTTACGAGCAGTACTTC. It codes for CASSLLAGYEQYF.

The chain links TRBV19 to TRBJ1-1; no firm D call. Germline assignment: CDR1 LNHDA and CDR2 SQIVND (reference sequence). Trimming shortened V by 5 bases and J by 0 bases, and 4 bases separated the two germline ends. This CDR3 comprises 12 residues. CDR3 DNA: TGTGCCAGTAGTTGGGTGAACACTGAAGCTTTCTTT. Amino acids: CASSWVNTEAFF.

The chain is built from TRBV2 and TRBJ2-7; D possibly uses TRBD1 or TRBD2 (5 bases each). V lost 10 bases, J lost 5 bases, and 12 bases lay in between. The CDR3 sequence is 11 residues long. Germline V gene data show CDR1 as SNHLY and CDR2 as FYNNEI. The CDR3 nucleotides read TGTGCCACCCGTGGGGACCACGAGCAGTACTTC. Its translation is CATRGDHEQYF.

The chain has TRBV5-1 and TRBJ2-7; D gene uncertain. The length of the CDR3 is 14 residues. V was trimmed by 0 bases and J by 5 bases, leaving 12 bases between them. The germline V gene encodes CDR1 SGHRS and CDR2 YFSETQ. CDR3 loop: CASSLATTTNEQYF. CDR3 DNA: TGCGCCAGCAGCTTGGCCACGACGACAAACGAGCAGTACTTC.

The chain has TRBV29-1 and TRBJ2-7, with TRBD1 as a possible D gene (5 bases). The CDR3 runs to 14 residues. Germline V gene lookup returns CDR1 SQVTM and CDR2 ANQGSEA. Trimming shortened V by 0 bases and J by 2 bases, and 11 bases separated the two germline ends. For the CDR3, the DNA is TGCAGCGTTGAAGAACAGGCAACGCCCTACGAGCAGTACTTC. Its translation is CSVEEQATPYEQYF.

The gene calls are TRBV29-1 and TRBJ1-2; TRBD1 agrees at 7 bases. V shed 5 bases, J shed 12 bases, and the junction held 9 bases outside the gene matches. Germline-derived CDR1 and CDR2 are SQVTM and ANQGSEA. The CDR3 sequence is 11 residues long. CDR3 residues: CSVKTGESNTF. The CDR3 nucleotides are TGCAGCGTTAAAACAGGGGAGTCGAACACCTTC.

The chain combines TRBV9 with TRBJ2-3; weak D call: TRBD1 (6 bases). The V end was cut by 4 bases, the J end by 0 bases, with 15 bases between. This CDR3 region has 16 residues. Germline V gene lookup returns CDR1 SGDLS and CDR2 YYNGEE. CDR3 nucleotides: TGTGCCAGCAGCCCTCTATCCAGGGGTAGCACAGATACGCAGTATTTT. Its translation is CASSPLSRGSTDTQYF.

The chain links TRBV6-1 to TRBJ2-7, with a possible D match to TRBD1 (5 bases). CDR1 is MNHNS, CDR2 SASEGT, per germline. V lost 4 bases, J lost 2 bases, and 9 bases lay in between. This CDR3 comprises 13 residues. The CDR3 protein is CASSAAGTYEQYF. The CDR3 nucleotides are TGTGCCAGCAGTGCGGCAGGGACCTACGAGCAGTACTTC.

This CDR3 reads CATSRTPQETQYF. In nucleotides, the CDR3 is TGTGCCACCAGCAGGACGCCTCAAGAGACCCAGTACTTC. This chain connects TRBV15 to TRBJ2-5; D gene uncertain. Per the germline V gene, CDR1 is LNHNV and CDR2 is YYDKDF (reference sequence). This CDR3 contains 13 residues. V was pared by 3 bases and J by 2 bases, with 7 bases between.

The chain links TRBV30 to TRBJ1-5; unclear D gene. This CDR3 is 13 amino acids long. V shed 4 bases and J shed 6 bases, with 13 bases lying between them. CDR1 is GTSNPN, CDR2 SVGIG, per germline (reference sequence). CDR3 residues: CAWKAEPGQPQHF. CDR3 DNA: TGTGCCTGGAAGGCAGAGCCCGGTCAGCCCCAGCATTTT.

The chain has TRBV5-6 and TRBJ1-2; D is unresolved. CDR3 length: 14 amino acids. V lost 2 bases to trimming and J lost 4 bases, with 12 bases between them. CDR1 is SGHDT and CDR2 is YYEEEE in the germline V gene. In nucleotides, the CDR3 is TGTGCCAGCAGCTTCGGCAGGCTAGGCTATGGCTACACCTTC. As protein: CASSFGRLGYGYTF.

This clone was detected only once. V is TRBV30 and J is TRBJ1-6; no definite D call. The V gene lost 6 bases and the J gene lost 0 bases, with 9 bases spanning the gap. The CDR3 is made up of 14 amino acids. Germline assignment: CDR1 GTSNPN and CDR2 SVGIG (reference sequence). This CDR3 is CACESSSYNSPLHF. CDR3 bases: TGTGCCTGCGAGAGCAGCTCCTATAATTCACCCCTCCACTTT.